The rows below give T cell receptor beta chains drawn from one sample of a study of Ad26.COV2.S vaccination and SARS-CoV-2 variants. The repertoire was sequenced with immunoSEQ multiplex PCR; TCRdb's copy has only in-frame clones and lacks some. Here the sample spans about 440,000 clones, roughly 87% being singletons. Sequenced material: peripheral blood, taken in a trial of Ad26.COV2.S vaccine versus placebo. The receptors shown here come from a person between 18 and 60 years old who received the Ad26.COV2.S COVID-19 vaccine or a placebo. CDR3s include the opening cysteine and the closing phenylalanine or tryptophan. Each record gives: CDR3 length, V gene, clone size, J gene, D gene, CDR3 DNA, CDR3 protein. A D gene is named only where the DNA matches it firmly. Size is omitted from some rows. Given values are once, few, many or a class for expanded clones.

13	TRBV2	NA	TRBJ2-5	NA	TGTGCCAGCCAAAGGGGAATACAAGAGACCCAGTACTTC	CASQRGIQETQYF
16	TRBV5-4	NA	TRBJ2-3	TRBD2	TGTGCCAGCAGCACACCCGGGACTAGCGTTTCGGATACGCAGTATTTT	CASSTPGTSVSDTQYF
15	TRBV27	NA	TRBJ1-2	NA	TGTGCCAGCAGTTTACGATCAGGGATGATTGGGGGCTACACCTTC	CASSLRSGMIGGYTF
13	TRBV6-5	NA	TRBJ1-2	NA	TGTGCCAGCAGTACGACAACTAACTATGGCTACACCTTC	CASSTTTNYGYTF
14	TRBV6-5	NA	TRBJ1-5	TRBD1	TGTGCCAGCAGCCCCACGAGGGGGCATCAGCCCCAGCATTTT	CASSPTRGHQPQHF
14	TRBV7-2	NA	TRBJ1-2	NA	TGTGCCAGCAGCTTGGTAGGGGGGTCCTATGGCTACACCTTC	CASSLVGGSYGYTF
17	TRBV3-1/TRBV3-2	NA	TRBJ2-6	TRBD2	TGTGCCAGCAGCCAACTAGCGGGACCCGGAGGGGCCAACGTCCTGACTTTC	CASSQLAGPGGANVLTF
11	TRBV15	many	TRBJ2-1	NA	TGTGCCACCAGCGACAGGAATGAGCAGTTCTTC	CATSDRNEQFF
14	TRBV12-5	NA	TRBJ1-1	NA	TGTGCTAGTGGTCTGGGACCGCCGAACACTGAAGCTTTCTTT	CASGLGPPNTEAFF
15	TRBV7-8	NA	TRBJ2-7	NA	TGTGCCAGCAGCTTATCACAGGGGAGGTTTCGCGAGCAGTACTTC	CASSLSQGRFREQYF
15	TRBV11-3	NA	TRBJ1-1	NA	TGTGCCAGCAGCTTAGGGGGGGCACAGAACACTGAAGCTTTCTTT	CASSLGGAQNTEAFF
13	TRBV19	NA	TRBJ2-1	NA	TGTGCCAGTAGTATTCGGACTGACAATGAGCAGTTCTTC	CASSIRTDNEQFF
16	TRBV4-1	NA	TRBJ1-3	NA	TGCGCCAGCAGCCTCCTTCCGGGGGGCTCTGGAAACACCATATATTTT	CASSLLPGGSGNTIYF
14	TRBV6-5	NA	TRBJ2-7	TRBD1	TGTGCCAGCAGTTACGGGGGACAGACCTACGAGCAGTACTTC	CASSYGGQTYEQYF
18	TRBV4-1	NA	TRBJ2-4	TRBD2	TGCGCCAGCAGCCAAAGGCTTAGCGGGAGGTTGGCCAAAAACATTCAGTACTTC	CASSQRLSGRLAKNIQYF
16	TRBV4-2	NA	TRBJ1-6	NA	TGTGCCAGCAGCCAAGTTGGGGGTTACTATAATTCACCCCTCCACTTT	CASSQVGGYYNSPLHF
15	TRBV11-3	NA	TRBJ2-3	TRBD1	TGTGCCAGCGCCGTCGGGACAGGGTTCACAGATACGCAGTATTTT	CASAVGTGFTDTQYF
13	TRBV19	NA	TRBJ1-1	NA	TGTGCCAGTAGTGTATCTTTGGAAACTGAAGCTTTCTTT	CASSVSLETEAFF
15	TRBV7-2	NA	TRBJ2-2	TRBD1	TGTGCCAGCAGCTGGACAGGGAGTTACACCGGGGAGCTGTTTTTT	CASSWTGSYTGELFF
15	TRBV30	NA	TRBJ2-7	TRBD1	TGTGCCTGGAGTATCGGGACAGGGGGTTCGTACGAGCAGTACTTC	CAWSIGTGGSYEQYF
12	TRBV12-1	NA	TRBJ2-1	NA	TGTGCCAGCAGCTCCCTACTGGGAGAGCAGTTCTTC	CASSSLLGEQFF
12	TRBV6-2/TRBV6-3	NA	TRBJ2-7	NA	TGTGCCAGCAGACCTGAAAACTACGAGCAGTACTTC	CASRPENYEQYF
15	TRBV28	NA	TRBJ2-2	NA	TGTGCCAGCAGTTTTGGATTCGGGTACACCGGGGAGCTGTTTTTT	CASSFGFGYTGELFF
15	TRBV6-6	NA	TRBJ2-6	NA	TGTGCCAGCAGTTACCCGACGTCCGGGGCCAACGTCCTGACTTTC	CASSYPTSGANVLTF
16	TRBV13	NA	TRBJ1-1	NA	TGTGCCAGCAGCACCAGAGGGGGGGCGGGGAACACTGAAGCTTTCTTT	CASSTRGGAGNTEAFF
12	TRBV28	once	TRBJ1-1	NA	TGTGCCAGCAGTTCCAACAGGGTCATAACTTTCTTT	CASSSNRVITFF
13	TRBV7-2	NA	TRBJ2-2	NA	TGTGCCAGCAGCTTACTGACCACCGGGGAGCTGTTTTTT	CASSLLTTGELFF
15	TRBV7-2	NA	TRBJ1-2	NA	TGTGCCAGCAGCTTAGTGGGTGGACAGTCTTATGGCTACACCTTC	CASSLVGGQSYGYTF
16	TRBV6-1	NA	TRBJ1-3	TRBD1	TGTGCCAGCAGTGACTACTCCGGGACAGGGGGAAACACCATATATTTT	CASSDYSGTGGNTIYF
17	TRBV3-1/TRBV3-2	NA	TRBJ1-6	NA	TGTGCCAGCAGCCAAGCTACGGACGAGGATTGTGGTTCACCCCTCCACTTT	CASSQATDEDCGSPLHF
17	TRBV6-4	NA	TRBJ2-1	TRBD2	TGTGCCAGCAGTTACGGGACTAGCGGGAGGGCGGTCAATGAGCAGTTCTTC	CASSYGTSGRAVNEQFF
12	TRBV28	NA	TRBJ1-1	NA	TGTGCCAGCAGTAGGGGGAACACTGAAGCTTTCTTT	CASSRGNTEAFF
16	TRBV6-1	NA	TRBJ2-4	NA	TGTGCCAGCAGTGAAGTAGCCCCCGTAGCCAAAAACATTCAGTACTTC	CASSEVAPVAKNIQYF
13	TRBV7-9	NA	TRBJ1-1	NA	TGTGCCAGCACCCTGGACAGAGACAGTGAAGCTTTCTTT	CASTLDRDSEAFF
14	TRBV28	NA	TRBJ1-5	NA	TGTGCCAGCAGACCCCAGGGAAGACCTCAGCCCCAGCATTTT	CASRPQGRPQPQHF
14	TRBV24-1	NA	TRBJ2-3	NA	TGTGCCACCAGTGAGGTCGGGCGACCAGATACGCAGTATTTT	CATSEVGRPDTQYF
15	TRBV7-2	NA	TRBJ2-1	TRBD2	TGTGCCAGCAGCTACCTACTAACTCCGGGGGGTGAGCAGTTCTTC	CASSYLLTPGGEQFF
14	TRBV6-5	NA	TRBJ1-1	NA	TGTGCCAGCAGCTCCATGGGGGTGAACACTGAAGCTTTCTTT	CASSSMGVNTEAFF
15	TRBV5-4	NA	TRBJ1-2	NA	TGTGCCAGCAGCTTTCGGCAGCGCCCTAACTATGGCTACACCTTC	CASSFRQRPNYGYTF
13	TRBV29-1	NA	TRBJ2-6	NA	TGCAGCGTTCGGGAATATGGGGCCAACGTCCTGACTTTC	CSVREYGANVLTF
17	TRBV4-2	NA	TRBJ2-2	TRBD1	TGTGCCAGCAGCCAGTCAACCCACAGGGGAGACACCGGGGAGCTGTTTTTT	CASSQSTHRGDTGELFF
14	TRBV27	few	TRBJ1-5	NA	TGTGCCAGCAGTTACCACCCCGGCAAGCAGCCCCAGCATTTT	CASSYHPGKQPQHF
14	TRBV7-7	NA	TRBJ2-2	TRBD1	TGTGCTAGCAGCACGAGACAGGGTGGCGGGGAGCTGTTTTTT	CASSTRQGGGELFF
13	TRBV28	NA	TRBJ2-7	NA	TGTGCCAGCAGTACCCTCGGCCCGGGCGAGCAGTACTTC	CASSTLGPGEQYF
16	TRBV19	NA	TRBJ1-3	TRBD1	TGTGCCAGTAGACCCATCGACAGGGTTTGGGGAAACACCATATATTTT	CASRPIDRVWGNTIYF
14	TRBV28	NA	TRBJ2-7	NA	TGTGCCAGCAGTCGCAGGGGTCTCACCTACGAGCAGTACTTC	CASSRRGLTYEQYF
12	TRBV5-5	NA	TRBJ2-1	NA	TGTGCCAGCAGCTTGGAACTGAATGAGCAGTTCTTC	CASSLELNEQFF
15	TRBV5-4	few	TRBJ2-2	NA	TGTGCCAGCAGCCCGGCGCGGTCGAACACCGGGGAGCTGTTTTTT	CASSPARSNTGELFF
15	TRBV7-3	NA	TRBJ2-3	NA	TGTGCCAGCAGCTTCTCTGGGGGCGACACAGATACGCAGTATTTT	CASSFSGGDTDTQYF
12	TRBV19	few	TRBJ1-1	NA	TGTGCCAGTAGTCCCCTCGGCAGTGTAGCTTTCTTT	CASSPLGSVAFF
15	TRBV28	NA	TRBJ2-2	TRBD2	TGTGCCAGCTCCCTGGGGGGGGGACGCACCGGGGAGCTGTTTTTT	CASSLGGGRTGELFF